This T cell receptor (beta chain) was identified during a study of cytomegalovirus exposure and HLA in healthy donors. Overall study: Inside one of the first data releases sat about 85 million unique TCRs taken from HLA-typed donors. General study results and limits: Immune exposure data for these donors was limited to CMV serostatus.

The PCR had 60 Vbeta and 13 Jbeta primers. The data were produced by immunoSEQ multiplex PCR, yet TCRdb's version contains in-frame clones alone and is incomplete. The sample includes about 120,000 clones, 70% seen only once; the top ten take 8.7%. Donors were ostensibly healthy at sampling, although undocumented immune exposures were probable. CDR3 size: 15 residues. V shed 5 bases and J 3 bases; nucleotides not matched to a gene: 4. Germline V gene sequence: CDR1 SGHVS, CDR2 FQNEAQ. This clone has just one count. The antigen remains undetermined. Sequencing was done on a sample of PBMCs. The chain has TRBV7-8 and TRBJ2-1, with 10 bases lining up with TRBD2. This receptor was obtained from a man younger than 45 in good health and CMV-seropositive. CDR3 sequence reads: CASSPQRGGYNEQFF. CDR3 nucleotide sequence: TGTGCCAGCAGCCCACAGCGGGGGGGCTACAATGAGCAGTTCTTC. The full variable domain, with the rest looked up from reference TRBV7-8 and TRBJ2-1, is GAGVSQSPRYKVAKRGQDVALRCDPISGHVSLFWYQQALGQGPEFLTYFQNEAQLDKSGLPSDRFFAERPEGSVSTLKIQRTQQEDSAVYLCASSPQRGGYNEQFFGPGTRLTVL.